This T cell receptor beta chain was documented in a study of neurological immune-mediated disorders. This clonotype was recorded many times. TCRdb ran MiXCR on the 5' RACE reads and lists one entry per CDR3 protein. This table has tens of thousands of distinct CDR3 sequences, about 9.3% appearing once. This CDR3 has 14 residues. CDR1 is SGHRS and CDR2 is YFSETQ in the germline V gene. V lost 0 bases and J lost 9; bases outside the gene matches: 5. The sequence derives from a woman in her 30s with HTLV-1-associated myelopathy (HAM/TSP). Sequencing was carried out using PBMCs. The chain is built from TRBV5-1 and TRBJ1-2, with 10 nucleotides matching TRBD1. CDR3 sequence: CASSLGGTGDRYTF. The DNA of the CDR3 is TGCGCCAGCAGCTTGGGCGGGACAGGGGATCGCTACACCTTC.